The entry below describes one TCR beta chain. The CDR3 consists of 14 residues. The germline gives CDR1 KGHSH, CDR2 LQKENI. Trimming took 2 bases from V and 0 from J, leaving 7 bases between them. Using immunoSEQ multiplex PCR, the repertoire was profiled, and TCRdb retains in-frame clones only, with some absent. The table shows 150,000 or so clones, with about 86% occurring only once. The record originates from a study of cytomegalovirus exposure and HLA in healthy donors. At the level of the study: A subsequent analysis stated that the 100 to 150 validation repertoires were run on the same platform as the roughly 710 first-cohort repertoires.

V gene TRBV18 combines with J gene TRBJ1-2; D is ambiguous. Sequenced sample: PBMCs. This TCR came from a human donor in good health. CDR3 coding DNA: TGTGCCAGCTCACCAGTGTCAGCTAACTATGGCTACACCTTC. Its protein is CASSPVSANYGYTF.